This is a list of T cell receptor beta chains from one sample in a study of blood T cells in healthy people across ages. TCRdb analysed the 5' RACE reads with MiXCR anew, one entry per CDR3 protein. The sample lists fewer than 2 million distinct CDR3 sequences; about two fifths were seen once. Sequencing was carried out using blood. The receptors here all came from a human donor in good health. The CDR3 runs from the conserved cysteine through the conserved F or W. The order of the fields is J gene, clone size, V gene, D gene, CDR3 DNA, CDR3 protein. The D gene is left open where the match is weak. Where a row states a size, it is once, few, many or the class of an expanded clone; other rows omit it.

TRBJ2-5	few	TRBV20-1	NA	TGCAGTGCTATACAGGAACAAGAGACCCAGTACTTC	CSAIQEQETQYF
TRBJ2-3	few	TRBV7-9	NA	TGTGCCAGCAGCACCCTTGGCCCGGGTACGCAGTATTTT	CASSTLGPGTQYF
TRBJ1-2	NA	TRBV20-1	NA	TGCAGTGGAGGGGTGGGCGTCGGTGGCTACACCTTC	CSGGVGVGGYTF
TRBJ2-5	NA	TRBV24-1	TRBD2	TGTGCCACCAGTGCCTGGGGGGGCCAAGAGACCCAGTACTTC	CATSAWGGQETQYF
TRBJ1-1	many	TRBV29-1	TRBD1	TGCAGCGTTGAAGGCCTACGACAGGGGGCGACGAGTACTGAAGCTTTCTTT	CSVEGLRQGATSTEAFF
TRBJ2-3	NA	TRBV5-5	NA	TGTGCCAGCAGATGGGACACAGATACGCAGTATTTT	CASRWDTDTQYF
TRBJ2-5	few	TRBV9	NA	TGTGCCAGCAGCGTAGTTAGTCCCCCTCAGCGGTGCCAAGAGACCCAGTACTTC	CASSVVSPPQRCQETQYF
TRBJ2-1	NA	TRBV20-1	NA	TGCAGTGCTAGAGTTCGGAACTACAATGAGCAGTTCTTC	CSARVRNYNEQFF
TRBJ2-5	NA	TRBV29-1	TRBD2	TGCAGCTTCCGACTAGCTGGCGCGGAGACCCAGTACTTC	CSFRLAGAETQYF
TRBJ1-2	NA	TRBV20-1	NA	TGCAGTGCTAAAGACAGGAGAAACTATGGCTACACCTTC	CSAKDRRNYGYTF
TRBJ2-7	NA	TRBV19	NA	TGTGCCAGTACGGACCACTACGAGCAGTACTTC	CASTDHYEQYF
TRBJ1-2	few	TRBV5-1	NA	TGCGCCAGCAGCTCACAGGGTCAGCTCTATGGCTACACCTTC	CASSSQGQLYGYTF
TRBJ1-2	NA	TRBV5-1	TRBD1	TGCGCCAGCAGCTCGGCCGGGACAGCAGTCTATGGCTACACCTTC	CASSSAGTAVYGYTF
TRBJ1-4	once	TRBV20-1	NA	TGCAGTGCCCGACAGGACGGTAATGAAAAACTGTTTTTT	CSARQDGNEKLFF
TRBJ2-3	NA	TRBV20-1	NA	TGCAGTGCTAGAGTAGGGTTAAGGTCGGATACGCAGTATTTT	CSARVGLRSDTQYF
TRBJ2-3	few	TRBV6-5	TRBD2	TGTGCCAGCAGTTATGGTGGCGGGGGGGCCCCCGATACGCAGTATTTT	CASSYGGGGAPDTQYF
TRBJ1-1	NA	TRBV29-1	NA	TGCAGCGCCGGAGCTCAGGACAAATACACTGAAGCTTTCTTT	CSAGAQDKYTEAFF
TRBJ2-7	NA	TRBV6-6	NA	TGTGCCAGCAGCATCCGGGGAGCCTACGAGCAGTACTTC	CASSIRGAYEQYF
TRBJ2-7	many	TRBV6-5	NA	TGTGCCAGCAGTTATTCCACCGGGCAGGAGACCTACGAGCAGTACTTC	CASSYSTGQETYEQYF
TRBJ1-1	NA	TRBV6-5	TRBD1	TGTGCCAGCAGTTACTCCCCCGGACAGGGTCGCACTGAAGCTTTCTTT	CASSYSPGQGRTEAFF
TRBJ1-1	NA	TRBV27	NA	TGTGCCAGCAGTTTCCCGGGCAGCAAGAACACTGAAGCTTTCTTT	CASSFPGSKNTEAFF
TRBJ1-4	NA	TRBV6-2/TRBV6-3	NA	TGTGCCAGCAGTTACTGGGACTACACGGACGAAAAACTGTTTTTT	CASSYWDYTDEKLFF
TRBJ2-2	NA	TRBV6-5	NA	TGTGCCAGCAGTTACTCCCCTGGGGGGAACACCGGGGAGCTGTTTTTT	CASSYSPGGNTGELFF
TRBJ2-7	many	TRBV12-3/TRBV12-4	NA	TGTGCCAGCAGTCCAAACCCCTACGAGCAGTACTTC	CASSPNPYEQYF
TRBJ1-1	NA	TRBV7-6	NA	TGTGCCAGTTCCGGGGGCACGTACACTGAAGCTTTCTTT	CASSGGTYTEAFF
TRBJ2-7	NA	TRBV10-3	NA	TGTGCCATCAGTGAGTCGAGGTACGAGCAGTACTTC	CAISESRYEQYF
TRBJ2-3	few	TRBV24-1	TRBD2	TGTGCCACCAGTGATTTCCCCAGCGGGGGCACAGATACGCAGTATTTT	CATSDFPSGGTDTQYF
TRBJ1-1	NA	TRBV11-3	NA	TGTGCCAGCAGCTTACGGTGGTCTGAAGCTTTCTTT	CASSLRWSEAFF
TRBJ2-1	few	TRBV20-1	TRBD2	TGCAGTGCTAGTCTGATCGGACTAGCGGGGGCCCGTTGGAATGAGCAGTTCTTC	CSASLIGLAGARWNEQFF
TRBJ1-1	NA	TRBV29-1	NA	TGCAGCGTTGAATCCGGGGGTGAAGCTTTCTTT	CSVESGGEAFF
TRBJ1-2	NA	TRBV7-9	TRBD1	TGTGCCAGCAGCCGGGACAGGGGTTATAATGGCTACACCTTC	CASSRDRGYNGYTF
TRBJ2-7	NA	TRBV29-1	TRBD2	TGCAGCGTTGCCGGGACTAGCAAGCAGTACTTC	CSVAGTSKQYF
TRBJ2-5	NA	TRBV29-1	NA	TGCAGCGTTGTAGGTTCAGGAACTCAAGAGACCCAGTACTTC	CSVVGSGTQETQYF
TRBJ2-3	many	TRBV7-6	NA	TGTGCCAGCAGTTCAGGGCAGGCAGATACGCAGTATTTT	CASSSGQADTQYF
TRBJ2-7	few	TRBV24-1	TRBD1	TGTGCCACCAGTCGGACAGGGGATTTTTCCGAGCAGTACTTC	CATSRTGDFSEQYF
TRBJ1-2	NA	TRBV7-9	NA	TGTGCCAGCAGCTTTTTAACAGGATCTTATGGCTACACCTTC	CASSFLTGSYGYTF
TRBJ2-1	many	TRBV12-3/TRBV12-4	TRBD1	TGTGCCAGCAGTTTAGCGTGGGGACAGGGGGGAAACAATGAGCAGTTCTTC	CASSLAWGQGGNNEQFF
TRBJ2-4	NA	TRBV29-1	NA	TGCAGCGTTGGAGGGGGGAGTAGACCCAATGAGCAGTACTTC	CSVGGGSRPNEQYF
TRBJ2-7	NA	TRBV10-3	NA	TGTGCCATCAGTGAGCCTCTGGAGGGCTACGAGCAGTACTTC	CAISEPLEGYEQYF
TRBJ2-5	NA	TRBV20-1	TRBD2	TGCAGTGCGCCGCCGGGACTAGCCCAAGAGTACCAAGAGACCCAGTACTTC	CSAPPGLAQEYQETQYF
TRBJ1-6	NA	TRBV20-1	NA	TGCAGTGCTTTTTGGCAGGGAACCTATAATTCACCCCTCCACTTT	CSAFWQGTYNSPLHF
TRBJ1-2	NA	TRBV7-2	NA	TGTGCCAGCGGCCTATCCCCCGGCGACTATGGCTACACCTTC	CASGLSPGDYGYTF
TRBJ2-5	NA	TRBV11-3	NA	TGTGCCAGCAGCTTATTCGGGACTTCCGCCCAAGAGACCCAGTACTTC	CASSLFGTSAQETQYF
TRBJ1-3	NA	TRBV20-1	TRBD1	TGCAGTGCTGAAAACAGGGGAGGAGGAAACACCATATATTTT	CSAENRGGGNTIYF
TRBJ1-1	few	TRBV7-3	NA	TGTGCCAGCAGCTTAAAAAGCACTGAAGCTTTCTTT	CASSLKSTEAFF
TRBJ2-5	NA	TRBV29-1	TRBD1	TGCAGCGTTGAAGTGTGGGGACAGGGGGCTGGAGAGACCCAGTACTTC	CSVEVWGQGAGETQYF
TRBJ1-2	few	TRBV7-2	NA	TGTGCCAGCAGCTCACAAAGAATGTATGGTGGCTACACCTTC	CASSSQRMYGGYTF
TRBJ1-2	NA	TRBV4-1	NA	TGCGCCAGCAGCCAAGCCTCAGGGGTTTTTTATGGCTACACCTTC	CASSQASGVFYGYTF
TRBJ2-3	many	TRBV29-1	TRBD2	TGCAGCGTTGAATTACTAGCGGGGGTAAGAGATACGCAGTATTTT	CSVELLAGVRDTQYF